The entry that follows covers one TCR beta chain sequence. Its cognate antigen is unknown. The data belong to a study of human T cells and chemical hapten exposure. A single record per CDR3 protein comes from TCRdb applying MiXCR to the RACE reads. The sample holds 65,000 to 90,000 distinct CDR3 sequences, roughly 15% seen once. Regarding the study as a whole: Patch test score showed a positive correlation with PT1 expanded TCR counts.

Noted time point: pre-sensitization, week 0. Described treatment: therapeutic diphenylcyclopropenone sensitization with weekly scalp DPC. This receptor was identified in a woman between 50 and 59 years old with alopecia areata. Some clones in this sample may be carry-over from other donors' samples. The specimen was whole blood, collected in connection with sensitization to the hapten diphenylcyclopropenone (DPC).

CDR3 in amino acids: CAISPGLAGDTQYF. CDR3 DNA sequence: TGTGCCATCAGTCCTGGACTAGCAGGAGATACGCAGTATTTT. The chain is built from TRBV10-3 and TRBJ2-3, with 8 bases identical to TRBD2. From germline, CDR1 is ENHRY and CDR2 SYGVKD. V lost 5 bases to trimming and J lost 5 bases; unmatched junction nucleotides: 6. This CDR3 spans 14 amino acids.